The rows below give T cell receptor beta chains drawn from one sample of a study of control samples from healthy donors and cancer patients. Clones were read by immunoSEQ multiplex PCR, and TCRdb kept only the in-frame ones, dropping some. The repertoire holds roughly 88,000 clones, with around four fifths as singletons. The source material was blood. The receptors here all came from a man aged 25-45 years in good health. Both conserved end residues are part of each CDR3. A D gene is named only where the DNA matches it firmly. Part of the rows lack a size; the others show once, few, many or a class for expanded clones.

D gene,V gene,clone size,J gene,CDR3 DNA,CDR3 protein
TRBD1,TRBV6-6,NA,TRBJ2-7,TGTGCCAGCAGTCCACAGGGGGCGCGGGAGCAGTACTTC,CASSPQGAREQYF
TRBD1,TRBV7-9,NA,TRBJ2-3,TGTGCCAGCAGCCCCCCGGGGACAGGGATATGGACAGATACGCAGTATTTT,CASSPPGTGIWTDTQYF
TRBD1,TRBV5-4,NA,TRBJ2-2,TGTGCCAGCAGCTCGGGGGACAGGACGCCGCCTAGGATGTTTTTT,CASSSGDRTPPRMFF
NA,TRBV30,NA,TRBJ1-1,TGTGCCTGGAGCAGGGATCAGAGCACTGAAGCTTTCTTT,CAWSRDQSTEAFF
TRBD1,TRBV25-1,NA,TRBJ2-2,TGTGCCAGCAGTGAAAAAAACAGGGGGAGCACCGGGGAGCTGTTTTTT,CASSEKNRGSTGELFF
NA,TRBV6-5,once,TRBJ1-6,TGTGCCAGCCAGTACTCCTATAATTCACCCCTCCACTTT,CASQYSYNSPLHF
TRBD1,TRBV7-6,NA,TRBJ2-3,TGTGCCAGCAGCTTGGGGACAGGGGCTTTCACAGATACGCAGTATTTT,CASSLGTGAFTDTQYF
NA,TRBV5-1,NA,TRBJ1-2,TGCGCCAGCAGCCTCGGAGTTAACTATGGCTACACCTTC,CASSLGVNYGYTF
TRBD1,TRBV2,once,TRBJ2-7,TGTGCCAGCAGGGGACAGACCTACGAGCAGTACTTC,CASRGQTYEQYF
TRBD1,TRBV2,NA,TRBJ2-2,TGTGCCAGCAGGGGCGCCGGGACAGGACAGAACACCGGGGAGCTGTTTTTT,CASRGAGTGQNTGELFF
NA,TRBV24-1,few,TRBJ1-5,TGTGCCACCAGCGTGGGGGCGAGCAATCAGCCCCAGCATTTT,CATSVGASNQPQHF
TRBD1,TRBV2,NA,TRBJ2-2,TGTGCCAGCAGAGTTCAGGGGGCGCGGACCGGGGAGCTGTTTTTT,CASRVQGARTGELFF
TRBD1,TRBV10-3,NA,TRBJ1-1,TGTGCCATCAGGAACCCGGGACAGAGGAACACTGAAGCTTTCTTT,CAIRNPGQRNTEAFF
TRBD1,TRBV5-1,NA,TRBJ1-2,TGCGCCAGCAGCTTACAGGGGCAAGGGGATGGCTACACCTTC,CASSLQGQGDGYTF
NA,TRBV19,NA,TRBJ1-5,TGTGCCAGTAGTATAGATGGCAAGAATCAGCCCCAGCATTTT,CASSIDGKNQPQHF
NA,TRBV19,NA,TRBJ1-2,TGTGCCAGTAAGAACCCAACGGGGAACTATGGCTACACCTTC,CASKNPTGNYGYTF
NA,TRBV5-1,NA,TRBJ1-1,TGCGCCAGCAGTTTGATAGGGTCCGACACTGAAGCTTTCTTT,CASSLIGSDTEAFF
NA,TRBV30,NA,TRBJ2-2,TGTGCCTGGAGTGTAGCCAGGAACACCGGGGAGCTGTTTTTT,CAWSVARNTGELFF
NA,TRBV7-9,NA,TRBJ1-1,TGTGCCAGCAGCTTATCAGAAGAAGCTTTCTTT,CASSLSEEAFF
NA,TRBV2,NA,TRBJ1-6,TGTGCTCATGGGGCAGGTCTTAATTCACCCCTCCACTTT,CAHGAGLNSPLHF
NA,TRBV28,NA,TRBJ1-5,TGTGCCAGCAGTTTTCTGGCAGGTAATAGCAATCAGCCCCAGCATTTT,CASSFLAGNSNQPQHF
TRBD1,TRBV2,few,TRBJ2-7,TGTGCCAGCAAAGGCGAGGGGGCTCTGGGGGAGCAGTACTTC,CASKGEGALGEQYF
NA,TRBV7-2,NA,TRBJ2-1,TGTGCCAGCAGCTTGAGGGGGTACGCCTCGGATGAGCAGTTCTTC,CASSLRGYASDEQFF
NA,TRBV6-5,NA,TRBJ2-1,TGTGCCAGCAGTTACGGACTCGATTACAATGAGCAGTTCTTC,CASSYGLDYNEQFF
TRBD1,TRBV5-1,NA,TRBJ1-1,TGCGCCAGCAGCCGGAAACAGGGGCAGAACACTGAAGCTTTCTTT,CASSRKQGQNTEAFF
NA,TRBV9,NA,TRBJ2-3,TGTGCCAGCAGCGTAGATGCTAGCACAGATACGCAGTATTTT,CASSVDASTDTQYF
NA,TRBV7-9,NA,TRBJ2-2,TGTGCCAGCACCGGCCTAGCAGAGAACACCGGGGAGCTGTTTTTT,CASTGLAENTGELFF
NA,TRBV30,NA,TRBJ2-3,TGTGCCTTCAACAGGGGAGGTTCGGGCACAGATACGCAGTATTTT,CAFNRGGSGTDTQYF
TRBD1,TRBV25-1,NA,TRBJ2-7,TGTGCCAAACAGACAGGGATCTGTTTTGTAGCCTACGAGCAGTACTTC,CAKQTGICFVAYEQYF
NA,TRBV6-5,NA,TRBJ2-5,TGTGCCAGCAGTTTCGTAGTCCAAGAGACCCAGTACTTC,CASSFVVQETQYF
NA,TRBV5-5,NA,TRBJ1-1,TGTGCCAGCAGCCCCACCCCGCCAGGGACCTTGAACACTGAAGCTTTCTTT,CASSPTPPGTLNTEAFF
TRBD1,TRBV5-1,many,TRBJ2-7,TGCGCCAGCAGCGTGGGACAGGGGGCGCAGGAGCAGTACTTC,CASSVGQGAQEQYF
NA,TRBV15,NA,TRBJ1-6,TGTGCCACCAGCCCGGTGGTCGCCTTTTTTCCCCTCCACTTT,CATSPVVAFFPLHF
NA,TRBV7-6,NA,TRBJ1-4,TGTGCCAGCAGCTTAGCCACAGGGGAAAAACTGTTTTTT,CASSLATGEKLFF
NA,TRBV7-9,NA,TRBJ1-5,TGTGCCAGCAGCTTAGTGGACCAGCCCCAGCATTTT,CASSLVDQPQHF
NA,TRBV19,NA,TRBJ2-6,TGTGCCAGTAGCACAGGGTTTTTCCTGACTTTC,CASSTGFFLTF
NA,TRBV5-5,NA,TRBJ1-2,TGTGCCAGCAGCACCGCCGGGGCGCCTGGCTACACCTTC,CASSTAGAPGYTF
NA,TRBV6-5,few,TRBJ1-1,TGTGCCAGCAGGGTTAGGGGCTCGAACACTGAAGCTTTCTTT,CASRVRGSNTEAFF
NA,TRBV6-5,NA,TRBJ1-2,TGTGCCAGCAGCCGAGGCCCCAATGGCTACACCTTC,CASSRGPNGYTF
NA,TRBV6-6,NA,TRBJ1-6,TGTGCCAGCAGTTACTCGCAACAGGGAGACTCACCCCTCCACTTT,CASSYSQQGDSPLHF
NA,TRBV6-5,NA,TRBJ1-2,TGTGCCAGCAGGTACAGGGCGGTCCTGGGCGGCTACACCTTC,CASRYRAVLGGYTF
NA,TRBV6-1,NA,TRBJ1-4,TGTGCCAGCAGTGAAACCGGGACTGCAACTAATGAAAAACTGTTTTTT,CASSETGTATNEKLFF
NA,TRBV7-3,NA,TRBJ1-1,TGTGCCAGCAGTACACAACTGAGGTCTGAAGCTTTCTTT,CASSTQLRSEAFF
NA,TRBV5-1,NA,TRBJ1-6,TGCGCCAGCAGCTTGGCCGGGGGTACCAGGAGGATTTCACCCCTCCACTTT,CASSLAGGTRRISPLHF
TRBD1,TRBV6-5,NA,TRBJ1-2,TGTGCCAGCAGCGGACAGGGGAGAGGTGGCTACACCTTC,CASSGQGRGGYTF